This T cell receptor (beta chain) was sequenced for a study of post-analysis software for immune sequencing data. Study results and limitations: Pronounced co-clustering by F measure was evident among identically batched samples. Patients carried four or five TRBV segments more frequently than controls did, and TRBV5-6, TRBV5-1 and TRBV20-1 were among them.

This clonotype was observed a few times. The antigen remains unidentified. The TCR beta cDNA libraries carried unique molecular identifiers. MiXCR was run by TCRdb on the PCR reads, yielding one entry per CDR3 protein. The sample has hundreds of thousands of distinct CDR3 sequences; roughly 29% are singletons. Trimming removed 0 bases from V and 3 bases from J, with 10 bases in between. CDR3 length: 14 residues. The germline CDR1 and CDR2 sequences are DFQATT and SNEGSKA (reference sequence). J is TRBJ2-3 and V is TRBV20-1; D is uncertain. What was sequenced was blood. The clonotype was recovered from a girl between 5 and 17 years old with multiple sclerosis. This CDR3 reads CSARDGVLTDTQYF. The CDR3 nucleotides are TGCAGTGCTAGAGATGGGGTCTTGACAGATACGCAGTATTTT.